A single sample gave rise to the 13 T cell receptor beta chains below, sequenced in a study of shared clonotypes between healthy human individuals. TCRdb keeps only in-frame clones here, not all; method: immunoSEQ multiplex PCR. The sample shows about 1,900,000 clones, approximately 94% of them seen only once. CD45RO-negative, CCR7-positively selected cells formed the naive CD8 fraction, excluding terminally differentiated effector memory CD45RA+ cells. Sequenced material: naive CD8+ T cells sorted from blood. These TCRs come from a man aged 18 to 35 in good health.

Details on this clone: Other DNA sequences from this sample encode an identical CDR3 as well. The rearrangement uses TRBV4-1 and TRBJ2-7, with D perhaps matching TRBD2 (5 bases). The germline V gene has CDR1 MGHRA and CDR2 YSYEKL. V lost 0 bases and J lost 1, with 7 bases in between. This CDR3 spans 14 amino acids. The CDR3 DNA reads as TGCGCCAGCAGCCAAGATCCGGGGTCCTACGAGCAGTACTTC. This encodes CASSQDPGSYEQYF.

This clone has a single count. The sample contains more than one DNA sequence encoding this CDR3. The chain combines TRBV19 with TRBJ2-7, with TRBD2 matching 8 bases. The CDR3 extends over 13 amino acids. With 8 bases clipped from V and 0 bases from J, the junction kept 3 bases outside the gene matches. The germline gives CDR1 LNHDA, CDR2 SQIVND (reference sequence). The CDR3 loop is CASSGTSSYEQYF. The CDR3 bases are TGTGCCAGTTCTGGGACTAGCTCCTACGAGCAGTACTTC. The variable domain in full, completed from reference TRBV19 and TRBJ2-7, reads DGGITQSPKYLFRKEGQNVTLSCEQNLNHDAMYWYRQDPGQGLRLIYYSQIVNDFQKGDIAEGYSVSREKKESFPLTVTSAQKNPTAFYLCASSGTSSYEQYFGPGTRLTVT.

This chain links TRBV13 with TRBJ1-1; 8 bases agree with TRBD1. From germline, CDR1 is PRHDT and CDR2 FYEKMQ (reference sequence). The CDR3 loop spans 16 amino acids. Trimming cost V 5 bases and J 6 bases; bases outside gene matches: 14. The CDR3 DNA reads TGTGCCAGCAGCCGGATTAGGTCAGGGGGCGAAGCTGAAGCTTTCTTT. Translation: CASSRIRSGGEAEAFF.

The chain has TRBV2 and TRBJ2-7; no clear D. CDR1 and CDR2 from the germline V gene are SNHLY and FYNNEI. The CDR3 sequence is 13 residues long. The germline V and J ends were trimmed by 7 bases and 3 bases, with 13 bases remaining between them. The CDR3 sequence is CASTRTVGYEQYF. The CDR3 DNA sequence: TGTGCCAGCACCAGGACCGTAGGCTACGAGCAGTACTTC.

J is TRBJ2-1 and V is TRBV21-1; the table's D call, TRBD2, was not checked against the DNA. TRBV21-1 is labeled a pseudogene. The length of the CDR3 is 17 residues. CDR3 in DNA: TGTGCCAGCAGCAAAGGGACTAGCGGGGGAACCTACAATGAGCAGTTCTTC. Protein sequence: CASSKGTSGGTYNEQFF.

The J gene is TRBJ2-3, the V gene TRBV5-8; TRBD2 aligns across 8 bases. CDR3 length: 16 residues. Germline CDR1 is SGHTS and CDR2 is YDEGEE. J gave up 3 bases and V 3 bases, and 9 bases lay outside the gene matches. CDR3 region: CASSSSGGLPTDTQYF. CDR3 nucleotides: TGTGCCAGCAGCTCATCGGGAGGGCTACCTACAGATACGCAGTATTTT.

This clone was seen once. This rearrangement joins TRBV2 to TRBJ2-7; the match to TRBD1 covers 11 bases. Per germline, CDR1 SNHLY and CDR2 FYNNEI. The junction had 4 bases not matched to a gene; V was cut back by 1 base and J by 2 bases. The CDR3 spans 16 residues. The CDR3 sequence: CASSEVGQGGTYEQYF. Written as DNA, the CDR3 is TGTGCCAGCAGTGAAGTGGGACAGGGGGGCACCTACGAGCAGTACTTC.

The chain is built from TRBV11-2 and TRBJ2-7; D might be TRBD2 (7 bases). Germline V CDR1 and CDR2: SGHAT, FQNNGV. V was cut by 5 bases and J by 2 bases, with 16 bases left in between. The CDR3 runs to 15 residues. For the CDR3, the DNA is TGTGCCAGCAGCCGGGGGGCGGGCCAACCCTACGAGCAGTACTTC. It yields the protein CASSRGAGQPYEQYF.

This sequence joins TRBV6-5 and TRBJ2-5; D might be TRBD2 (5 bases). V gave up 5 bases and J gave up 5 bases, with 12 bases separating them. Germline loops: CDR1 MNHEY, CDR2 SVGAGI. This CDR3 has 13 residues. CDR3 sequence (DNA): TGTGCCAGCAGTCCCTCGGGGTCTGAGACCCAGTACTTC. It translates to CASSPSGSETQYF.

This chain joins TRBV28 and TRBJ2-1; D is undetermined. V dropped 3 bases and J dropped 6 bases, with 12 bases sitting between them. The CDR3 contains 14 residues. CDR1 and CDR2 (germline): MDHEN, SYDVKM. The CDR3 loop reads CASSFVGRGNEQFF. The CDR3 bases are TGTGCCAGCAGTTTCGTGGGCAGAGGCAATGAGCAGTTCTTC.

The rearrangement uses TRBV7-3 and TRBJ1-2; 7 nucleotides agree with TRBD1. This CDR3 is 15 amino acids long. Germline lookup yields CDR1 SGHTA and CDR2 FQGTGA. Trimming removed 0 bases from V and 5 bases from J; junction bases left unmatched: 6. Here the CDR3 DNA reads TGTGCCAGCAGCTTAACAGGGGGCTCTGGATATGGCTACACCTTC. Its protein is CASSLTGGSGYGYTF.

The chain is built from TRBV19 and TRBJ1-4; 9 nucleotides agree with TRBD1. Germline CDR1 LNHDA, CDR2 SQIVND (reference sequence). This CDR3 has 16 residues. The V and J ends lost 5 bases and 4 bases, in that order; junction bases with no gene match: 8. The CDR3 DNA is TGTGCCAGTAGTCCGGATCGGACAGGGGTTAATGAAAAACTGTTTTTT. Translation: CASSPDRTGVNEKLFF.

CDR3 coding DNA: TGTGCCAGCAGACAGGGCGGTTCCTACGAGCAGTACTTC. This encodes CASRQGGSYEQYF. The J gene is TRBJ2-7, the V gene TRBV25-1; a possible D gene is TRBD1 (6 bases). V was cut by 6 bases and J by 1 base, with 10 bases left in between. This CDR3 has 13 residues. Looked up from germline, CDR1 is MGHDK and CDR2 is SYGVNS.